One sample yielded the 27 T cell receptor beta chains listed below, sequenced in a study of T cells of healthy individuals. TCRdb reprocessed the 5' RACE reads via MiXCR and lists one record per CDR3 protein. The sample records around 90,000 distinct CDR3 sequences, approximately 4.8% being singletons. The receptors stem from a female donor in good health.

This clonotype was found a few times. The V and J genes are TRBV27 and TRBJ2-7; D remains unclear. The CDR3 covers 14 residues. Germline assignment: CDR1 MNHEY and CDR2 SMNVEV (reference sequence). Between the trimmed V and J ends, which lost 4 bases and 0 bases, there was a span of 10 bases. The CDR3 nucleotides are TGTGCCAGCAGTTGGTCCGGCAGCTCCTACGAGCAGTACTTC. Translating gives CASSWSGSSYEQYF.

This clonotype has at least ten counts. This chain links TRBV20-1 with TRBJ2-1; perhaps D is TRBD1 or TRBD2 (5 bases each). CDR3 length equals 17 residues. Germline CDR1 reads DFQATT; CDR2 reads SNEGSKA (reference sequence). The V and J ends lost 0 bases and 9 bases respectively, with 24 bases between them. The CDR3 region has the DNA TGCAGTGCTAGAGATTTTTACCGGGACCATATAGAGGGTGAGCAGTTCTTC. Its protein product is CSARDFYRDHIEGEQFF.

The chain links TRBV30 to TRBJ2-1; D perhaps matches TRBD2 (6 bases). V lost 0 bases and J lost 2, with 11 bases in between. CDR3 length: 15 amino acids. Germline loops: CDR1 GTSNPN, CDR2 SVGIG (reference sequence). CDR3 sequence: CAWSVGAGPYNEQFF. In DNA form, the CDR3 reads TGTGCCTGGAGTGTAGGGGCGGGACCCTACAATGAGCAGTTCTTC.

The rearrangement joins TRBV3-1 to TRBJ2-2, with D possibly matching TRBD1 (6 bases). The germline V gene has CDR1 LGHDT and CDR2 YNNKEL (reference sequence). This CDR3 comprises 17 residues. V was cut by 5 bases and J by 0 bases, with 16 bases left in between. The CDR3 spells CASSNRDTTSNTGELFF. CDR3 in DNA: TGTGCCAGCAGCAACCGGGACACTACTTCGAACACCGGGGAGCTGTTTTTT.

The sample holds many counts of this clonotype. The V gene is TRBV9, the J gene TRBJ2-1; possibly TRBD2 for D (6 bases). V was shortened by 0 bases and J by 1 base, with 11 bases between the two germline ends. Per germline, CDR1 SGDLS and CDR2 YYNGEE. The CDR3 sequence is 16 residues long. The CDR3 nucleotides read TGTGCCAGCAGCGTAGTGAGGGAGGCGTCCTACAATGAGCAGTTCTTC. Its translation: CASSVVREASYNEQFF.

The chain links TRBV6-2 or TRBV6-3 to TRBJ2-6, with a possible D match to TRBD2 (6 bases). The CDR3 sequence is 15 residues long. From germline, CDR1 is MNHEY and CDR2 SVGEGT. V lost 7 bases and J lost 4, with 14 bases in between. CDR3 sequence: CASTYGAGGANVLTF. The CDR3 region has the DNA TGTGCCAGCACCTACGGGGCGGGAGGGGCCAACGTCCTGACTTTC.

Comments on this clonotype: This clone may be a read error of a much larger clone one base away. The rearrangement uses TRBV15 and TRBJ2-3, with 8 bases that match TRBD1. CDR3 length equals 17 residues. Germline V gene lookup returns CDR1 LNHNV and CDR2 YYDKDF (reference sequence). CDR3: CATSSVDRGWGTDTRYF. In DNA form, the CDR3 reads TGTGCCACCAGCAGCGTCGACAGGGGTTGGGGCACAGATACGCGGTATTTT.

This clonotype has more than one count but fewer than ten. CDR3 nucleotide sequence: TGTGCCAGCAGCTTAGGCGTCCAGGAGGGGACTGAAGCTTTCTTT. This sequence encodes CASSLGVQEGTEAFF. The chain joins TRBV7-2 to TRBJ1-1, with D possibly being TRBD1 (5 bases). Looked up from germline, CDR1 is SGHTA and CDR2 is FQGNSA. The CDR3 consists of 15 residues. With 1 base removed from V and 5 bases from J, the gap between germline ends came to 14 bases.

At least ten counts were recorded for this clonotype. The V and J genes are TRBV7-8 and TRBJ2-5; TRBD1 might be the D (6 bases). V lost 5 bases and J 3 bases, leaving 16 bases between the germline ends. The CDR3 covers 15 residues. Germline CDR1 and CDR2: SGHVS and FQNEAQ. CDR3 nucleotide sequence: TGTGCCAGCAGCCTGCACAGACAGGTTAAAGAGACCCAGTACTTC. Protein: CASSLHRQVKETQYF.

A word on this clonotype: This may be a read error: a much more frequent sequence differs by one nucleotide. The rearrangement links TRBV20-1 to TRBJ1-6, with 10 nucleotides matching TRBD1. The CDR3 is made up of 14 amino acids. The germline gives CDR1 DFQATT, CDR2 SNEGSKA (reference sequence). The CDR3 DNA follows: TGCAGTGCTACCCTCGGGACAGGGGCCTCACCCCTCAACTTT. Translated: CSATLGTGASPLNF.

The table lists this clonotype with many counts. CDR3 in amino acids: CASGSGEYQPQHF. The CDR3 nucleotides are TGTGCCAGCGGGTCAGGGGAATACCAGCCCCAGCATTTT. This rearrangement joins TRBV6-6 to TRBJ1-5, with a weak D call TRBD1 (6 bases). The CDR3 contains 13 residues. Per the germline V gene, CDR1 is MNHNY and CDR2 is SVGAGI (reference sequence). Trimming cost V 8 bases and J 7 bases, with 15 bases left between them.

This clonotype was found many times. The V and J genes are TRBV19 and TRBJ1-5; 8 nucleotides agree with TRBD1. Germline lookup yields CDR1 LNHDA and CDR2 SQIVND (reference sequence). The CDR3 extends over 15 amino acids. V dropped 3 bases and J dropped 3; count of bases not matched to a gene: 4. DNA for the CDR3: TGTGCCAGTAGTATCACAGGGGGGTACAATCAGCCCCAGCATTTT. Translation: CASSITGGYNQPQHF.

This clonotype was counted ten times or more. V is TRBV15 and J is TRBJ1-2, with no clear D. The germline V and J ends were trimmed by 3 bases and 8 bases, with 16 bases remaining between them. CDR3 length equals 14 residues. In germline, CDR1 is LNHNV, CDR2 YYDKDF (reference sequence). The CDR3 nucleotides read TGTGCCACCAGCAGGGAGCAGGAGCGGAAAGGCTACACCTTC. It encodes CATSREQERKGYTF.

This clonotype has a count of ten or more. V usage is TRBV29-1 and J usage is TRBJ2-3, with TRBD2 matching over 10 bases. V dropped 5 bases and J dropped 2; count of bases not matched to a gene: 4. The CDR3 has 14 amino acids. The germline CDR1 and CDR2 sequences are SQVTM and ANQGSEA. CDR3 coding DNA: TGCAGCGTTACTAGCGGGATAAACACAGATACGCAGTATTTT. Translated, it gives CSVTSGINTDTQYF.

This clonotype has ten or more counts. The chain has TRBV4-3 and TRBJ2-3; 7 nucleotides agree with TRBD2. Trimming removed 6 bases from V and 4 bases from J; junction bases left unmatched: 7. CDR1 and CDR2 from the germline V gene are LGHNA and YSLEER. The CDR3 sequence is 14 residues long. The CDR3 protein is CASSQNGRPDTQYF. In nucleotides, the CDR3 is TGCGCCAGCAGTCAGAACGGGAGGCCAGATACGCAGTATTTT.

The chain has TRBV6-5 and TRBJ1-1, with D uncertain. Germline lookup yields CDR1 MNHEY and CDR2 SVGAGI. Trimming left V 4 bases short and J 1 base short, with 10 bases between. The CDR3 contains 14 residues. The CDR3 DNA reads TGTGCCAGCAGTTCCTCCGCCTCGAACACTGAAGCTTTCTTT. This translates into CASSSSASNTEAFF.

The rearrangement uses TRBV12-3 or TRBV12-4 and TRBJ1-2; the match to TRBD1 covers 8 bases. The CDR3 is made up of 13 amino acids. With 1 base clipped from V and 7 bases from J, the junction kept 2 bases outside the gene matches. The CDR3 sequence is CASSLGQGAGYTF. The CDR3 coding sequence is TGTGCCAGCAGTTTAGGGCAGGGGGCTGGCTACACCTTC.

This clonotype was observed many times. V usage is TRBV29-1 and J usage is TRBJ2-1, with TRBD1 matching 7 bases. Germline CDR1 SQVTM, CDR2 ANQGSEA. V lost 5 bases to trimming and J lost 0 bases; unmatched junction nucleotides: 7. The CDR3 is made up of 15 amino acids. The CDR3 DNA reads as TGCAGCGTTCTGGACAGGTCAAGCTCCTACAATGAGCAGTTCTTC. This codes for CSVLDRSSSYNEQFF.

This clonotype was seen at least ten times. The V call is TRBV5-1, the J call TRBJ2-7; D might be TRBD1 or TRBD2, each matching 5 bases. Germline CDR1 reads SGHRS; CDR2 reads YFSETQ. V lost 0 bases and J lost 2, with 12 bases in between. The CDR3 contains 15 residues. The DNA for the CDR3 is TGCGCCAGCAGCTTGGAAGAGGGGACCCCCTACGAGCAGTACTTC. Protein product: CASSLEEGTPYEQYF.

At least ten counts were recorded for this clonotype. This rearrangement joins TRBV29-1 to TRBJ1-1; the D is unclear. V lost 8 bases, J lost 7 bases, and 17 bases lay in between. The CDR3 consists of 12 residues. The germline CDR1 and CDR2 sequences are SQVTM and ANQGSEA. As DNA, the CDR3 is TGCAGCCCCGAGAGGGCCCAGATTGAAGCTTTCTTT. This encodes CSPERAQIEAFF.

This clonotype was seen ten or more times. The chain has TRBV12-3 or TRBV12-4 and TRBJ2-3; 10 nucleotides agree with TRBD2. The CDR3 is 15 residues long. The V segment lost 3 bases and the J segment 3 bases; nucleotides outside the gene matches: 3. The DNA of the CDR3 is TGTGCCAGCAGTTTCAGCGGGAGGGTAACAGATACGCAGTATTTT. Protein sequence: CASSFSGRVTDTQYF.

Only a few counts were recorded for this clonotype. One end of the junction varies from germline; a read error may be responsible. The chain recombines TRBV3-1 with TRBJ2-7, with 10 bases identical to TRBD2. CDR1 and CDR2 (germline): LGHDT, YNNKEL (reference sequence). This CDR3 region has 12 residues. Here the CDR3 reads CASNQTSGIVYF. CDR3 nucleotide sequence: TGTGCCAGCAACCAAACTAGCGGGATCGTGTACTTC.

This clonotype was counted at least ten times. V is TRBV28 and J is TRBJ2-7; D might be TRBD1 (5 bases). Trimming removed 2 bases at V and 3 bases at J, with 11 bases between. The germline CDR1 and CDR2 sequences are MDHEN and SYDVKM. The CDR3 runs 14 residues. Written as DNA, the CDR3 is TGTGCCAGCAGTTTAACGCCCGACAGCTACGAGCAGTACTTC. Protein product: CASSLTPDSYEQYF.

The chain has TRBV7-3 and TRBJ1-1, with D possibly matching TRBD1 (5 bases). The germline CDR1 and CDR2 sequences are SGHTA and FQGTGA. V was pared by 1 base and J by 3 bases, with 21 bases between. The CDR3 has 18 residues. In DNA form, the CDR3 reads TGTGCCAGCAGCTTAATGGCTCTTGTGTCAAAAGGGGACACTGAAGCTTTCTTT. Translated, it gives CASSLMALVSKGDTEAFF.

This clonotype was picked up many times. V and J are TRBV7-9 and TRBJ1-4; no firm D call. From germline, CDR1 is SEHNR and CDR2 FQNEAQ (reference sequence). Trimming removed 6 bases from V and 0 bases from J, with 11 bases in between. The CDR3 consists of 15 residues. The CDR3 region is CASRPAGATNEKLFF. CDR3 bases: TGTGCCAGCAGGCCCGCGGGTGCAACTAATGAAAAACTGTTTTTT. Based on the CDR3 plus reference TRBV7-9 and TRBJ1-4, the full variable domain is DTGVSQNPRHKITKRGQNVTFRCDPISEHNRLYWYRQTLGQGPEFLTYFQNEAQLEKSRLLSDRFSAERPKGSFSTLEIQRTEQGDSAMYLCASRPAGATNEKLFFGSGTQLSVL.

This clonotype occurred many times. This rearrangement joins TRBV3-1 to TRBJ2-7; 9 bases fit TRBD2. Per the germline V gene, CDR1 is LGHDT and CDR2 is YNNKEL (reference sequence). This CDR3 has 14 residues. J was trimmed by 4 bases and V by 4 bases; bases with no gene match: 5. CDR3: CASSLSSGRYEQYF. DNA of the CDR3: TGTGCCAGCAGCCTCAGTAGCGGGAGATACGAGCAGTACTTC.

This clonotype showed up many times. This chain uses TRBV6-5 with TRBJ2-2; the match to TRBD2 covers 10 bases. Unmatched junction bases numbered 8, after V lost 0 bases and J lost 7 bases. The CDR3 consists of 17 residues. From germline, CDR1 is MNHEY and CDR2 SVGAGI. The CDR3 DNA is TGTGCCAGCAGTTACTCGGGTCGCCGACTAGCGGGCGGGGAGCTGTTTTTT. Its translation is CASSYSGRRLAGGELFF.